The T cell receptor (beta chain) described here comes from a study of radiotherapy plus CTLA-4 blockade in lung cancer. At the level of the study: Across the patients, objective responses occurred in more than 15%, and disease control in over 25%. Whole-study findings and limits: Reported findings show early blood T cell clone dynamics, with interferon-beta, best predicted response.

The study treated chemo-refractory metastatic non-small-cell lung cancer patients with focal radiation plus ipilimumab CTLA-4 blockade. V was pared by 3 bases and J by 1 base, with 12 bases between. The germline CDR1 and CDR2 sequences are KGHSH and LQKENI. The CDR3 runs 15 residues. Of note for this clone: Its antigen is unknown.

Profiled with immunoSEQ multiplex PCR; TCRdb holds only in-frame clones, not every one. The top ten clones hold 4.9% of a sample with about 93,000 clones, around 88% of them seen once. Source: peripheral blood, taken from a patient treated with radiotherapy plus ipilimumab. V usage is TRBV18 and J usage is TRBJ1-1; D unclear. This TCR was recovered from a human donor with non-small cell lung cancer that progressed on radiotherapy plus ipilimumab. The CDR3 DNA reads as TGTGCCAGCTCACCTAACTACTTGGGGAACACTGAAGCTTTCTTT. As protein: CASSPNYLGNTEAFF.